Shown below are 16 T cell receptor beta chains from a single sample sequenced in a study of shared clonotypes between healthy human individuals. Measured with immunoSEQ multiplex PCR; TCRdb has only the in-frame clones, and not every one. The data hold about a million clones, with 60% to 85% observed a single time. Material: memory CD4+ T cells from PBMCs. Sample subset: CD45RA-negative fraction. Source of these receptors: a man younger than 30 in good health. Some clones in this sample may be carry-over from other donors' samples.

This chain joins TRBV10-3 and TRBJ2-7, with D tentatively TRBD1 (7 bases). Between the trimmed V and J ends, which lost 3 bases and 2 bases, there was a span of 20 bases. The CDR3 is 17 residues long. Germline V gene lookup returns CDR1 ENHRY and CDR2 SYGVKD. The CDR3 spells CAISDRRRGTDPYEQYF. In DNA, the CDR3 is TGTGCCATCAGTGATCGGCGGAGGGGGACAGATCCCTACGAGCAGTACTTC.

The genes are TRBV6-5 and TRBJ2-3, with a possible D match to TRBD2 (7 bases). V was trimmed by 5 bases and J by 6 bases, leaving 12 bases between them. CDR3 length equals 13 residues. Germline V gene lookup returns CDR1 MNHEY and CDR2 SVGAGI. The CDR3 DNA is TGTGCCAGCAGTCGAAAGGGGGGGGATACGCAGTATTTT. Translated: CASSRKGGDTQYF.

The chain couples TRBV5-1 to TRBJ2-6, with D perhaps TRBD1 (5 bases). Germline values: CDR1 SGHRS, CDR2 YFSETQ. V was trimmed by 2 bases and J by 2 bases, leaving 14 bases between them. The CDR3 sequence is 17 residues long. DNA for the CDR3: TGCGCCAGCAGCTTAACCTTACCAGGGACTGGGGCCAACGTCCTGACTTTC. Translated, it gives CASSLTLPGTGANVLTF. Full variable domain (remainder filled in from reference TRBV5-1 and TRBJ2-6): KAGVTQTPRYLIKTRGQQVTLSCSPISGHRSVSWYQQTPGQGLQFLFEYFSETQRNKGNFPGRFSGRQFSNSRSEMNVSTLELGDSALYLCASSLTLPGTGANVLTFGAGSRLTVL.

This chain joins TRBV15 and TRBJ1-5; D perhaps matches TRBD1 (5 bases). The V end lost 0 bases, the J end lost 1 base, and 13 bases lay between the germline ends. The germline CDR1 and CDR2 sequences are LNHNV and YYDKDF (reference sequence). The CDR3 is 17 amino acids. The chain's CDR3 is CATSREFRVKSNQPQHF. The CDR3 nucleotides read TGTGCCACCAGCAGAGAATTCAGGGTGAAAAGCAATCAGCCCCAGCATTTT.

The J gene is TRBJ1-6, the V gene TRBV7-2; D ambiguous. V was trimmed by 2 bases and J by 9 bases, leaving 2 bases between them. CDR1 is SGHTA, CDR2 FQGNSA, per germline. This CDR3 comprises 11 residues. CDR3 sequence: CASSLSSPLHF. Here the CDR3 DNA reads TGTGCCAGCAGCTTAAGTTCACCCCTCCACTTT.

In this sample, this clone turned up once. The genes are TRBV4-3 and TRBJ2-2; 10 bases are a match to TRBD2. The CDR3 extends over 19 amino acids. V dropped 3 bases and J dropped 7; count of bases not matched to a gene: 17. Germline V CDR1 and CDR2: LGHNA, YSLEER. DNA for the CDR3: TGCGCCAGCAGCCAGGCCTTGATTGGGAGCGGGAGGGCCGGCGGGGAGCTGTTTTTT. The encoded protein is CASSQALIGSGRAGGELFF.

The rearrangement uses TRBV7-7 and TRBJ2-1; 13 bases map to TRBD2. CDR3 length: 17 residues. Germline CDR1 reads SSHAT; CDR2 reads FNYEAQ (reference sequence). Germline trimming cut 5 bases from V and 9 bases from J; bases unmatched to any gene: 13. The CDR3 nucleotides are TGTGCCAGCAGCGAACTAGCGGGAGGGTCCGACGAGGGTGAGCAGTTCTTC. Amino acids: CASSELAGGSDEGEQFF.

The chain carries TRBV28 and TRBJ1-2; TRBD1 matches at 9 bases. The V and J ends lost 2 bases and 7 bases, in that order; junction bases with no gene match: 5. In germline, CDR1 is MDHEN, CDR2 SYDVKM. The CDR3 runs to 14 residues. Here the CDR3 reads CASSLAGTGLGYTF. The CDR3 DNA reads as TGTGCCAGCAGTTTAGCCGGGACAGGGCTTGGCTACACCTTC.

The chain couples TRBV11-3 to TRBJ2-5; D is unresolved. This CDR3 has 15 residues. Trimming shortened V by 3 bases and J by 0 bases, and 11 bases separated the two germline ends. Germline V gives CDR1 SGHNT, CDR2 YENEEA. The chain's CDR3 is CASSLGGRYQETQYF. CDR3 nucleotide sequence: TGTGCCAGCAGCTTGGGTGGCCGGTACCAAGAGACCCAGTACTTC.

In DNA, the CDR3 is TGTGCCAGCAGTTTAGCCTTCGGGAGTAGTGGGGCCCACTTT. It encodes CASSLAFGSSGAHF. The chain employs TRBV28 and TRBJ1-6; D possibly corresponds to TRBD1 (5 bases). Trimming shortened V by 2 bases and J by 18 bases, and 20 bases separated the two germline ends. Germline CDR1 MDHEN, CDR2 SYDVKM. CDR3 length equals 14 residues.

This rearrangement joins TRBV14 to TRBJ1-5; D remains ambiguous. Trimming pared 0 bases from V and 1 base from J, leaving 16 bases between. This CDR3 contains 18 residues. Germline V gene data show CDR1 as SGHDN and CDR2 as FVKESK. In nucleotides, the CDR3 is TGTGCCAGCAGCCAAGAAGGATCCATCTCGGGGAGCAATCAGCCCCAGCATTTT. Protein product: CASSQEGSISGSNQPQHF.

This chain joins TRBV6-5 and TRBJ1-3; D is undetermined. The germline gives CDR1 MNHEY, CDR2 SVGAGI. The CDR3 runs 15 residues. Trimming cost V 6 bases and J 0 bases, with 12 bases left between them. Here the CDR3 reads CASRPADNSGNTIYF. The CDR3 nucleotides read TGTGCCAGCAGGCCCGCTGATAACTCTGGAAACACCATATATTTT.

This chain uses TRBV28 with TRBJ2-5; TRBD2 matches at 8 bases. From germline, CDR1 is MDHEN and CDR2 SYDVKM. V lost 8 bases and J lost 2; bases outside the gene matches: 13. This CDR3 has 16 amino acids. Here the CDR3 reads CASGPSGSAIQETQYF. The CDR3 nucleotides are TGTGCCAGCGGGCCTAGCGGGTCAGCCATTCAAGAGACCCAGTACTTC.

The chain is built from TRBV11-2 and TRBJ2-7; TRBD1 matches at 8 bases. Germline CDR1 and CDR2: SGHAT and FQNNGV. The CDR3 has 14 residues. V was clipped by 5 bases and J by 0 bases; unmatched bases: 3. This CDR3 is CASSGRGPSYEQYF. CDR3 in DNA: TGTGCCAGCAGCGGCAGGGGGCCCTCCTACGAGCAGTACTTC.

This clone has only one observation. Only one base separates this from a far larger clonotype, so it likely reflects a read error. The chain joins TRBV30 to TRBJ1-5; tentatively, D is TRBD1 (5 bases). Germline-derived CDR1 and CDR2 are GTSNPN and SVGIG (reference sequence). CDR3 size: 13 residues. DNA for the CDR3: TGTGCCTGGAGTGTACTTGGGGACCAGCACCAGCATTTT. Translated, it gives CAWSVLGDQHQHF.

This clone was observed once. J is TRBJ1-2 and V is TRBV27; D unresolved. The ends were cut back, 8 bases at V and 8 bases at J, with 12 bases in the middle. The CDR3 is 11 residues long. In germline, CDR1 is MNHEY, CDR2 SMNVEV (reference sequence). The CDR3 nucleotides read TGTGCCAGCCGTGGAGGTTGGGGCTACACCTTC. Its translation: CASRGGWGYTF.